The clone carrying this T cell receptor (beta chain) appeared a few times. Its antigen is currently unknown. The read gets to within 3 residues of the CDR3 end, and the germline J gene fills in the rest. This record comes from a study of T cell clonality in common variable immunodeficiency. Points from the study as a whole: Fewer deletions and N-nucleotide insertions were reportedly seen in common variable immunodeficiency TCR beta sequences.

TCRdb keeps only in-frame clones here, not all; method: immunoSEQ multiplex PCR. This sample comprises 25,000 to 30,000 clones, none seen once only. The CDR3 runs 16 residues. The germline V and J ends were trimmed by 0 bases and 0 bases, with 15 bases remaining between them. Per the germline V gene, CDR1 is DFQATT and CDR2 is SNEGSKA (reference sequence). The gene calls are TRBV20-1 and TRBJ2-7; perhaps TRBD2 as D (6 bases). The sample taken for sequencing was peripheral blood mononuclear cells. The origin of this receptor is a human donor with common variable immunodeficiency. The part of the CDR3 DNA that was read is TGCAGTGCTAGAGATAGGCCTAGCGTTTTCTCCTACGAG. Protein sequence: CSARDRPSVFSYE. The full CDR3 is CSARDRPSVFSYEQYF.